This TCR beta chain was retrieved from a study of T cell changes during pregnancy in multiple sclerosis. CDR1 and CDR2 (germline): SGHRS, YFSETQ. This CDR3 has 14 amino acids. Trimming took 2 bases from V and 6 from J; bases not matched to a gene: 7. The table came from immunoSEQ multiplex PCR; TCRdb's copy has only in-frame clones and leaves some out. In the table there are approximately 70,000 clones, about 93% of which are singletons. Specimen: CD4+ T cells from peripheral blood mononuclear cells, collected after pregnancy. The sequence derives from a female donor with multiple sclerosis, enrolled in a pregnancy study. The chain employs TRBV5-1 and TRBJ2-5; the match to TRBD1 covers 7 bases. This chain's CDR3 is CASSFQTGTQTQYF. Written as DNA, the CDR3 is TGCGCCAGCAGCTTCCAGACAGGGACGCAGACCCAGTACTTC. Supplemented by reference TRBV5-1 and TRBJ2-5, the full variable domain reads KAGVTQTPRYLIKTRGQQVTLSCSPISGHRSVSWYQQTPGQGLQFLFEYFSETQRNKGNFPGRFSGRQFSNSRSEMNVSTLELGDSALYLCASSFQTGTQTQYFGPGTRLLVL.